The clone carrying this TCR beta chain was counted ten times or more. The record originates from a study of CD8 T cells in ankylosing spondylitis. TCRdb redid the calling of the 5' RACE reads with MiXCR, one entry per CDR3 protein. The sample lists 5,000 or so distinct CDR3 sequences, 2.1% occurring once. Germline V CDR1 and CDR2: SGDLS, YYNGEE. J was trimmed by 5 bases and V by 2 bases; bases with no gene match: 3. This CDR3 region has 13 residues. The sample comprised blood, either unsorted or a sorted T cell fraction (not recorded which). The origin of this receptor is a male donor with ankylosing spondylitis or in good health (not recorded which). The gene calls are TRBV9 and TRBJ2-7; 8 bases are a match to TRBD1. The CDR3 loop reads CASSVTGAHEQYF. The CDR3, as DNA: TGTGCCAGCAGCGTGACAGGGGCGCACGAGCAGTACTTC. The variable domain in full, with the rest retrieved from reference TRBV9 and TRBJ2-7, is DSGVTQTPKHLITATGQRVTLRCSPRSGDLSVYWYQQSLDQGLQFLIQYYNGEERAKGNILERFSAQQFPDLHSELNLSSLELGDSALYFCASSVTGAHEQYFGPGTRLTVT.